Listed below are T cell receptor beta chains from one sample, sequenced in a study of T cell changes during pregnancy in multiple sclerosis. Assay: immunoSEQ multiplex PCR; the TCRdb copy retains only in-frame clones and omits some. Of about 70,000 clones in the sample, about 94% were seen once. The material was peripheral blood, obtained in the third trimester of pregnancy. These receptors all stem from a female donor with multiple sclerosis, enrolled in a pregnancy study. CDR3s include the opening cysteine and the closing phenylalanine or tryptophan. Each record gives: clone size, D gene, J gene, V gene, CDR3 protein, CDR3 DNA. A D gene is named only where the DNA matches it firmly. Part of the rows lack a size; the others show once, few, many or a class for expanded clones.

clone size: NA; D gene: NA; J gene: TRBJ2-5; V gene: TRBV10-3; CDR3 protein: CAISTRDSQETQYF; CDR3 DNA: TGTGCCATCAGTACCCGGGACTCACAAGAGACCCAGTACTTC
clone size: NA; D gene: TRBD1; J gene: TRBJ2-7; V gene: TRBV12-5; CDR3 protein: CASGLVLGQGDSYEQYF; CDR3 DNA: TGTGCTAGTGGTTTGGTATTGGGACAGGGGGACTCCTACGAGCAGTACTTC
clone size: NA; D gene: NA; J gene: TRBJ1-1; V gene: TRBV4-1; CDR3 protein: CASSQVGAMNTEAFF; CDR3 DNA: TGCGCCAGCAGCCAAGTGGGGGCGATGAACACTGAAGCTTTCTTT
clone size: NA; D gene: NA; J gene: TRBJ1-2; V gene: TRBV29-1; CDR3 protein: CSVEDRGGPRYTF; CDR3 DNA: TGCAGCGTTGAAGATCGCGGGGGGCCACGCTACACCTTC
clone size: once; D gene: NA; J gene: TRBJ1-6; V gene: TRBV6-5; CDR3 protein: CASGADNSPLHF; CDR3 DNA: TGTGCCAGCGGGGCAGATAATTCACCCCTCCACTTT
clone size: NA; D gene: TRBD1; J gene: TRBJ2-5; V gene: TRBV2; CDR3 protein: CASSELGQGVTETQYF; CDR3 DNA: TGTGCCAGCAGTGAGCTGGGACAGGGAGTAACAGAGACCCAGTACTTC
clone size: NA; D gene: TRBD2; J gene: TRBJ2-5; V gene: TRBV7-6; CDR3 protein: CASSRSSGAGKETQYF; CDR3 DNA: TGTGCCAGCAGCCGATCTAGCGGGGCGGGGAAAGAGACCCAGTACTTC
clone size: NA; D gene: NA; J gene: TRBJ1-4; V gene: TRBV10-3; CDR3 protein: CAISGGGTRNEKLFF; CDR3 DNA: TGTGCCATCAGTGGGGGGGGGACTAGAAATGAAAAACTGTTTTTT
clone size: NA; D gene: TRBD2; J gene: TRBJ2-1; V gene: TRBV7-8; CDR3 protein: CASSRMTSGGANEQFF; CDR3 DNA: TGTGCCAGCAGCCGTATGACTAGCGGGGGGGCGAATGAGCAGTTCTTC
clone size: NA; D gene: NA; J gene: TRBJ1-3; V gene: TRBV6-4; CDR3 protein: CASSDQRDSGNTIYF; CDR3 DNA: TGTGCCAGCAGTGACCAACGCGACTCTGGAAACACCATATATTTT
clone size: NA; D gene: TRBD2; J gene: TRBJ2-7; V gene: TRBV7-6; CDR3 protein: CASSSLAGENSYEQYF; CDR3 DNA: TGTGCCAGCAGCTCTCTAGCGGGGGAGAACTCCTACGAGCAGTACTTC
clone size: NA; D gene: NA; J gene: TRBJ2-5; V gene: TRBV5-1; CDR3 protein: CASSLSVSETQYF; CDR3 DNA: TGCGCCAGCAGCTTGTCTGTTTCAGAGACCCAGTACTTC
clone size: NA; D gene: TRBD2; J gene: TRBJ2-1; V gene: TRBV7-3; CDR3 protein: CASSSSSGGAIEQFF; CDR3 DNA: TGTGCCAGCAGCTCCTCTAGCGGGGGGGCAATTGAGCAGTTCTTC
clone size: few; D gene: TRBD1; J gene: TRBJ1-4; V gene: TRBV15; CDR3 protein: CATSRPPGTGGEKLFF; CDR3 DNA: TGTGCCACCAGCAGGCCTCCCGGGACAGGGGGTGAAAAACTGTTTTTT
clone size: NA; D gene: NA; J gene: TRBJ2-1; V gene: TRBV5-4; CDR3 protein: CASSPWGGSEQFF; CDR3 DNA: TGTGCCAGCAGCCCTTGGGGGGGCAGTGAGCAGTTCTTC
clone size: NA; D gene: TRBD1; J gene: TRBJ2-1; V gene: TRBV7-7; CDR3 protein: CASSGGQGAYNEQFF; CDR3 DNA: TGTGCCAGCAGCGGGGGACAGGGAGCCTACAATGAGCAGTTCTTC
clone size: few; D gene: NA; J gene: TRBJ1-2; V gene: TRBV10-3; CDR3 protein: CAISESWGGGDYGYTF; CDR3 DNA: TGTGCCATCAGTGAGTCGTGGGGAGGAGGCGACTATGGCTACACCTTC
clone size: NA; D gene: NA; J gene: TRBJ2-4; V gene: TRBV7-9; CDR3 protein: CASSSLTGTSTLQYF; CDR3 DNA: TGTGCCAGCAGCTCTTTAACCGGGACTTCGACTTTGCAGTACTTC
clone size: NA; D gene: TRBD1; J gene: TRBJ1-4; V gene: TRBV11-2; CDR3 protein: CASSSDRASTNEKLFF; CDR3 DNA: TGTGCCAGCAGCTCAGACAGGGCTTCAACTAATGAAAAACTGTTTTTT
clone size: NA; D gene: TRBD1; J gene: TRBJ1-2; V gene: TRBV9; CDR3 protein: CASSPRQGSIGYTF; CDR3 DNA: TGTGCCAGCAGCCCAAGACAGGGTTCTATAGGCTACACCTTC
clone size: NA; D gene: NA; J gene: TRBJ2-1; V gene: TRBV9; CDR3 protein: CASSVGTLTFEQFF; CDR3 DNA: TGTGCCAGCAGCGTAGGGACACTAACCTTCGAGCAGTTCTTC
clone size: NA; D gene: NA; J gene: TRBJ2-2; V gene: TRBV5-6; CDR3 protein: CASSPVGANTGELFF; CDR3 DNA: TGTGCCAGCAGCCCAGTCGGAGCGAACACCGGGGAGCTGTTTTTT
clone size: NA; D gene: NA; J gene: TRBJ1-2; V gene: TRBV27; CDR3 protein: CASSLSIGVSYGYTF; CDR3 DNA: TGTGCCAGCAGTTTATCTATAGGGGTTTCTTATGGCTACACCTTC
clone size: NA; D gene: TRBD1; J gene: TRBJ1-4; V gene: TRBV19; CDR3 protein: CASSIPGQSFPATNEKLFF; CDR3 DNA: TGTGCCAGTAGTATCCCGGGACAGAGTTTCCCTGCAACTAATGAAAAACTGTTTTTT
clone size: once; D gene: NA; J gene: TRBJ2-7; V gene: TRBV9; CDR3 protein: CASSAGRSSYEQYF; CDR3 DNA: TGTGCCAGCAGTGCGGGACGCTCCTCCTACGAGCAGTACTTC
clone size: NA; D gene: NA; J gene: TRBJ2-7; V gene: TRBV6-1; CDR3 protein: CASSEVAVNTYEQYF; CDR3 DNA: TGTGCCAGCAGTGAAGTGGCAGTGAATACCTACGAGCAGTACTTC
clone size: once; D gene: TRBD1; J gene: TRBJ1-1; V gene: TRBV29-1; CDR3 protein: CSGQTGGGTEAFF; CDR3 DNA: TGCAGCGGGCAGACAGGGGGCGGCACTGAAGCTTTCTTT
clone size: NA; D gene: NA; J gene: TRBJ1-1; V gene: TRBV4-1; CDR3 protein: CASSQRRYDAEAFF; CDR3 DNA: TGCGCCAGCAGTCAAAGGCGGTACGACGCTGAAGCTTTCTTT
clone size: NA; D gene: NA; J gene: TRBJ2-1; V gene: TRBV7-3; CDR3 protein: CASSSSPTGKNNEQFF; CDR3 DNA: TGTGCCAGCAGTTCGTCCCCCACGGGGAAAAACAATGAGCAGTTCTTC
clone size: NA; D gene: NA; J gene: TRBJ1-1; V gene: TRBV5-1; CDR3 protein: CASTSTGGNTEAFF; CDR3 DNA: TGCGCCAGCACCTCAACCGGGGGGAACACTGAAGCTTTCTTT
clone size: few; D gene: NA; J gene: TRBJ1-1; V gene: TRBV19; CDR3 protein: CASSLTGNTEAFF; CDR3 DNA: TGTGCCAGTAGTCTCACAGGGAACACTGAAGCTTTCTTT
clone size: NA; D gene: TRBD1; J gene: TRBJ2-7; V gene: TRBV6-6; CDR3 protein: CASSKDRARSQYEQYF; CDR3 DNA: TGTGCCAGCAGTAAGGACAGGGCAAGGTCACAATACGAGCAGTACTTC